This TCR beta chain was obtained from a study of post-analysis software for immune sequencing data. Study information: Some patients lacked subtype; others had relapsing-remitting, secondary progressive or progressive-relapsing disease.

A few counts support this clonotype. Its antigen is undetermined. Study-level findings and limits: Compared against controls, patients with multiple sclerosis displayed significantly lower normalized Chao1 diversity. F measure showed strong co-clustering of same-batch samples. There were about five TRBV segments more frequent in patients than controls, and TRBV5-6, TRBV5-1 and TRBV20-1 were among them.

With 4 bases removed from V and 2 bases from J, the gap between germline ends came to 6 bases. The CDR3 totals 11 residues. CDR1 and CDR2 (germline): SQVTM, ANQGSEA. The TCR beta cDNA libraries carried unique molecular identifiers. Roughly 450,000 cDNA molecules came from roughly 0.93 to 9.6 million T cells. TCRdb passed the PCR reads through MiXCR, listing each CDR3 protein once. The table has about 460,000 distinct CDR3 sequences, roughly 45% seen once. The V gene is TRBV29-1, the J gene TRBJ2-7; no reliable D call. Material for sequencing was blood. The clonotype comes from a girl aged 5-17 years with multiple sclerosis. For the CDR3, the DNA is TGCAGCGTTGCGGCTCCCTACGAGCAGTACTTC. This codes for CSVAAPYEQYF.